The T cell receptor beta chain under discussion was sequenced for a study of T cells in localized non-small cell lung cancer. Findings of the study overall: When the top 100 tumor clones were examined, a median approximately 59 of them also appeared in the adjacent lung, which was paired and uninvolved. Compared with tumor, uninvolved adjacent lung displayed greater T cell clonality, ranking highest overall. Because researchers sequenced only one region of the tumor, heterogeneity is still possible. Elevated blood T cell density was associated with longer overall survival.

On this clone itself: Its target is not known.

From germline, CDR1 is SGHNT and CDR2 YENEEA. V lost 2 bases to trimming and J lost 3 bases, with 10 bases between them. The CDR3 is 14 residues long. Clones were sequenced by immunoSEQ multiplex PCR, and TCRdb holds only the in-frame ones, with some missing. The data show 3,300 or so clones, with more than 15% seen just once and about 5.5% held by the top ten. The sample was lung tumor tissue, taken before any cancer treatment. The sequence was collected from a female donor over 55 with stage II lung adenocarcinoma. The V and J genes are TRBV11-3 and TRBJ1-1; D is ambiguous. The CDR3 reads CASSLFGEDTEAFF. CDR3 nucleotide sequence: TGTGCCAGCAGCTTATTCGGGGAGGACACTGAAGCTTTCTTT.